Listed here is a single T cell receptor beta chain. Its antigen is currently not known. No qualities accompany the bases; no much larger clone lies one base away. Spanning cysteine to phenylalanine, the CDR3 consists of 15 amino acids. Just CDR3 DNA is preserved here, 45 bases in frame from base 1. The germline V end is reduced by 6 bases and the J end by 3 bases; junction bases left unmatched: 5. Taken from the germline V gene, the CDR1 and CDR2 loops are SNHLY and FYNNEI. Library construction relied on the immunoSEQ multiplex PCR assay. Roughly 10^5 TCR templates per sample were assayed on the deep sequencing platform. Genomic DNA extracted from sorted T cells was used for TCRbeta CDR3 sequencing. The study's processing was this. The R programming language was used for clonal analysis of the TCRbeta CDR3 data. Alloreactive CD4+ and CD8+ clones were defined by comparing unstimulated samples with post-reaction CFSE-low samples. By matching sequences to the repertoires of sorted unstimulated Treg and non-Treg cells, each alloreactive CD4+ clone was assigned a regulatory or non-regulatory origin. TCRdb mirrors the immuneACCESS table, restricted to in-frame sequences. Some clones are absent from its copies; in checked studies, under half trace to an unresolved V gene, and the reason for the others is unknown. That table gives V, J and clone size, and the DNA gave D and trimming. Within this sample are 90,000 to 95,000 clones, with under 95% of them counted one time only. Of the sample, 6.5% is held by the ten largest clones.

Sorted unstimulated T cells, along with proliferating T cells recovered from mixed lymphocyte reactions, underwent TCRbeta CDR3 sequencing. Fresh whole blood from ten HLA-typed healthy donors was used as the source from which PBMCs were isolated. The sample originates from a study of siplizumab effects on memory and regulatory T cells (dated by TCRdb to between 2018 and 2021). Regarding the study in general: The study examined how the anti-CD2 antibody siplizumab affects alloreactive T-cell subsets in allogeneic mixed lymphocyte reactions built from human PBMCs. The study at large found these results: Because sequences at frequencies below about 10^-5 were poorly captured, only a minor fraction of alloreactive clones could be mapped back to unstimulated subsets. Greater diversity appeared to be present in unstimulated naive T cells than in memory T cells, and a substantial contribution to the alloresponse seemed to be made by naive cells. Among mappable alloreactive CD4+ clones, an average Treg-derived fraction of roughly 71% was observed with siplizumab, compared with roughly 25% in control reactions. No functional confirmation was obtained for the suppressive function of proliferating Tregs from siplizumab cultures. The cumulative frequency of alloreactive sequences traceable to unstimulated CD4+ memory T cells was significantly reduced by siplizumab. For roughly 80-97% of proliferating CD4+ or CD8+ clones, no naive or memory phenotype could be assigned.

The sequence links TRBV2 to TRBJ1-6, with TRBD1 identical over 7 junction bases. This clonotype was obtained from a human donor in good health. The sample consisted of CD8+ T cells sorted from blood. CDR3 region: CASRSRDSYNSPLHF. The DNA sequence reads TGTGCCAGCAGGTCCCGGGACAGCTATAATTCACCCCTCCACTTT.